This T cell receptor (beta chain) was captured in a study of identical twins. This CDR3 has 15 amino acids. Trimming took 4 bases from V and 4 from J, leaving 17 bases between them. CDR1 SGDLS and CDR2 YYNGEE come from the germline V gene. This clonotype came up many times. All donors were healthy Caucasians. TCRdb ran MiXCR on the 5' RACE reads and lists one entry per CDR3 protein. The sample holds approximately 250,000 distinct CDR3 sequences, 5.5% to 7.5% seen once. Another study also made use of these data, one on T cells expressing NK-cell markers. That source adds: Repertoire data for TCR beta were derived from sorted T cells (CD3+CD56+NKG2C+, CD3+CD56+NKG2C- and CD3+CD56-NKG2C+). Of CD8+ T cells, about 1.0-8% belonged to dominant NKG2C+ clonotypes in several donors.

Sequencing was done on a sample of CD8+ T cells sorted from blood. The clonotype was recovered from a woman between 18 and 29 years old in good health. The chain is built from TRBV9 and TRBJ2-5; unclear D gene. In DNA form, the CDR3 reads TGTGCCAGCAGCCCTATTGGGGTCCCTCCAGAGACCCAGTACTTC. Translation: CASSPIGVPPETQYF.